The 27 T cell receptor beta chains in this list originate from one sample, sequenced in a study of cytomegalovirus exposure and HLA in healthy donors. The PCR made use of 60 Vbeta and 13 Jbeta primers. Only in-frame clones appear in the TCRdb table, and some are missing; sequencing was by immunoSEQ multiplex PCR. The sample contains roughly 98,000 clones, approximately 60% of which appear only once. Material for sequencing was PBMCs. Receptor source: a woman in her twenties or thirties in good health and CMV-seropositive.

V is TRBV7-3 and J is TRBJ2-7, with 13 bases that match TRBD2. The V gene end was trimmed by 2 bases and the J gene end by 3 bases; junction bases not matched to a gene: 4. Germline CDR1 SGHTA, CDR2 FQGTGA. This CDR3 is built from 16 residues. This CDR3 is CASSLGGLAGDYEQYF. CDR3 sequence (DNA): TGTGCCAGCAGCTTAGGAGGACTAGCGGGGGACTACGAGCAGTACTTC.

The V gene is TRBV6-6, the J gene TRBJ1-1; TRBD1 is a possible D gene (5 bases). Trimming left V 6 bases short and J 6 bases short, with 17 bases between. This CDR3 region has 14 residues. The germline V gene has CDR1 MNHNY and CDR2 SVGAGI (reference sequence). Written as DNA, the CDR3 is TGTGCCAGCAGACCCCAGGGCGCGGGGTCTGAAGCTTTCTTT. This codes for CASRPQGAGSEAFF.

The gene calls are TRBV11-3 and TRBJ2-1, with no clear D. The CDR3 has 15 residues. The V end was cut by 3 bases, the J end by 5 bases, with 14 bases between. The V gene's germline CDR1 is SGHNT and CDR2 YENEEA. For the CDR3, the DNA is TGTGCCAGCAGCTTGAATTTTCTACTTAACAATGAGCAGTTCTTC. It codes for CASSLNFLLNNEQFF.

This rearrangement joins TRBV2 to TRBJ2-3; 9 bases line up with TRBD2. CDR1 and CDR2 from the germline V gene are SNHLY and FYNNEI. V shed 7 bases and J 4 bases; nucleotides not matched to a gene: 3. The length of the CDR3 is 13 residues. In nucleotides, the CDR3 is TGTGCCAGCAACCTAGCGGGACCAGATACGCAGTATTTT. It specifies CASNLAGPDTQYF. Full variable domain (rest looked up from reference TRBV2 and TRBJ2-3): EPEVTQTPSHQVTQMGQEVILRCVPISNHLYFYWYRQILGQKVEFLVSFYNNEISEKSEIFDDQFSVERPDGSNFTLKIRSTKLEDSAMYFCASNLAGPDTQYFGPGTRLTVL.

The rearrangement links TRBV7-7 to TRBJ2-5; 10 nucleotides agree with TRBD2. The CDR3 totals 15 residues. Germline assignment: CDR1 SSHAT and CDR2 FNYEAQ (reference sequence). Germline trimming cut 4 bases from V and 2 bases from J; bases unmatched to any gene: 4. In DNA, the CDR3 is TGTGCCAGCAGCTCCGGGACTAGCGCACAAGAGACCCAGTACTTC. As protein: CASSSGTSAQETQYF.

The rearrangement uses TRBV9 and TRBJ1-1; D is ambiguous. The CDR3 totals 13 residues. Trimming removed 0 bases from V and 8 bases from J, with 11 bases in between. Germline assignment: CDR1 SGDLS and CDR2 YYNGEE. The CDR3 here is CASSVGPSGEAFF. CDR3 sequence (DNA): TGTGCCAGCAGCGTAGGACCCTCGGGGGAAGCTTTCTTT.

V and J are TRBV5-1 and TRBJ2-3, with 13 bases matching TRBD2. This CDR3 has 16 amino acids. In germline, CDR1 is SGHRS, CDR2 YFSETQ. Trimming took 4 bases from V and 5 from J; bases not matched to a gene: 7. CDR3 sequence (DNA): TGCGCCAGCAGCCTCACTAGCGGGGGGGCGGGAGATACGCAGTATTTT. This gives the protein CASSLTSGGAGDTQYF.

The rearrangement joins TRBV6-5 to TRBJ1-4; 8 bases line up with TRBD1. CDR3 length: 14 amino acids. The germline gives CDR1 MNHEY, CDR2 SVGAGI. V lost 5 bases and J lost 4; bases outside the gene matches: 3. CDR3 residues: CASSADRVNEKLFF. CDR3 nucleotides: TGTGCCAGCAGTGCGGACAGGGTTAATGAAAAACTGTTTTTT.

This clone has a handful of counts. The gene calls are TRBV19 and TRBJ1-5; TRBD1 aligns across 7 bases. CDR3 length equals 14 residues. From germline, CDR1 is LNHDA and CDR2 SQIVND (reference sequence). The V segment lost 4 bases and the J segment 2 bases; nucleotides outside the gene matches: 2. The CDR3 DNA follows: TGTGCCAGTAGTAAAACAGGGGGCAATCAGCCCCAGCATTTT. It encodes CASSKTGGNQPQHF.

The sample holds a few counts of this clone. The sample carries other DNA sequences with the same CDR3. The chain employs TRBV9 and TRBJ1-6, with D perhaps TRBD1 (5 bases). CDR1 is SGDLS, CDR2 YYNGEE, per germline. This CDR3 contains 15 residues. The V end was cut by 0 bases, the J end by 5 bases, with 9 bases between. CDR3 DNA sequence: TGTGCCAGCAGCGTAGGGGGCCGGGATAATTCACCCCTCCACTTT. It is translated as CASSVGGRDNSPLHF.

This clone has more than one count but fewer than ten. The CDR3 protein is CASGSGPNTGELFF. In DNA form, the CDR3 reads TGTGCCAGCGGTAGCGGACCGAACACCGGGGAGCTGTTTTTT. The V call is TRBV2, the J call TRBJ2-2, with D perhaps matching TRBD2 (6 bases). This CDR3 has 14 amino acids. Deletions cut 8 bases from V and 0 bases from J, with 10 bases between. Per germline, CDR1 SNHLY and CDR2 FYNNEI.

This clone was counted only a few times. V usage is TRBV6-5 and J usage is TRBJ2-1; TRBD2 matches at 9 bases. Unmatched junction bases numbered 7, after V lost 2 bases and J lost 5 bases. Germline V lookup: CDR1 MNHEY, CDR2 SVGAGI. The CDR3 extends over 16 amino acids. CDR3 residues: CASSYRGAGGHNEQFF. The DNA of the CDR3 is TGTGCCAGCAGTTACCGGGGAGCGGGGGGTCACAATGAGCAGTTCTTC.

This clone was picked up a small number of times. One end of the junction varies from germline; a read error may be responsible. The rearrangement uses TRBV2 and TRBJ1-2; 8 bases map to TRBD1. Germline-derived CDR1 and CDR2 are SNHLY and FYNNEI. This CDR3 has 14 residues. CDR3 loop: CASSDQGADYGYPF. The CDR3 DNA is TGTGCCAGCAGTGATCAGGGGGCGGACTATGGCTACCCCTTC. Full variable domain (missing parts from reference TRBV2 and TRBJ1-2): EPEVTQTPSHQVTQMGQEVILRCVPISNHLYFYWYRQILGQKVEFLVSFYNNEISEKSEIFDDQFSVERPDGSNFTLKIRSTKLEDSAMYFCASSDQGADYGYPFGSGTRLTVV.

The rearrangement uses TRBV6-1 and TRBJ1-3; no clear D gene. The CDR3 is 16 amino acids. Germline V gene sequence: CDR1 MNHNS, CDR2 SASEGT. Trimming removed 2 bases at V and 3 bases at J, with 14 bases between. This CDR3 is CASSERQPGVGNTIYF. CDR3 DNA sequence: TGTGCCAGCAGTGAACGCCAACCGGGAGTTGGAAACACCATATATTTT.

The chain combines TRBV5-1 with TRBJ1-3, with a possible D match to TRBD1 (5 bases). Deletions cut 4 bases from V and 6 bases from J, with 17 bases between. The CDR3 has 15 residues. Germline values: CDR1 SGHRS, CDR2 YFSETQ. CDR3 DNA sequence: TGCGCCAGCAGCCCGGGTGGGGCAGACGAAAACACCATATATTTT. Translated, it gives CASSPGGADENTIYF.

This rearrangement joins TRBV23-1 to TRBJ2-6; 10 bases agree with TRBD1. TRBV23-1 belongs to the ORF category, with a function that is uncertain. The CDR3 extends over 21 amino acids. With V trimmed by 4 bases and J by 7 bases, 22 bases remained unmatched. CDR3 bases: TGCGCCAGCAGTCTAAAGGACAGGGGGGGACCTCTCTCTCCTCAAGCCAACGTCCTGACTTTC. Protein sequence: CASSLKDRGGPLSPQANVLTF.

This clone was detected only a few times. The chain employs TRBV6-4 and TRBJ2-6; D remains unclear. The CDR3 covers 17 residues. V lost 9 bases and J lost 0, with 18 bases in between. CDR1 and CDR2 (germline): MRHNA, SNTAGT. CDR3 bases: TGTGCCAGGGTAGCTCGGTTTTTCAGCTCTGGGGCCAACGTCCTGACTTTC. Translation gives CARVARFFSSGANVLTF.

This chain joins TRBV7-6 and TRBJ2-7; TRBD2 aligns across 10 bases. The CDR3 extends over 18 amino acids. Germline CDR1 is SGHVS and CDR2 is FNYEAQ. Trimming cost V 0 bases and J 0 bases; bases outside gene matches: 8. The CDR3 DNA follows: TGTGCCAGCAGCTTAGCGCCTAGCGGGGGCTATAGCTCCTACGAGCAGTACTTC. Translated: CASSLAPSGGYSSYEQYF.

The rearrangement uses TRBV6-5 and TRBJ1-1; D remains ambiguous. V was shortened by 5 bases and J by 7 bases, with 17 bases between the two germline ends. The CDR3 runs to 14 residues. Germline CDR1 and CDR2: MNHEY and SVGAGI. In nucleotides, the CDR3 is TGTGCCAGCAGTGGCGCCGGGGTAGAATGTGAAGCTTTCTTT. Translating it yields CASSGAGVECEAFF.

V is TRBV10-2 and J is TRBJ2-1; 7 bases line up with TRBD2. CDR3 length: 16 amino acids. The V gene's germline CDR1 is WSHSY and CDR2 SAAADI. After removal of 8 bases from V and 5 bases from J, the junction contained 15 bases not matched to a gene. CDR3 sequence reads: CASRLGSGVQDNEQFF. Here the CDR3 DNA reads TGCGCCAGCCGTCTAGGGAGCGGGGTACAAGACAATGAGCAGTTCTTC.

Notes on this clone: One end of the junction does not line up with germline, which may come from a read error. J is TRBJ1-2 and V is TRBV29-1; 8 bases are a match to TRBD1. This CDR3 comprises 14 residues. Germline V gives CDR1 SQVTM, CDR2 ANQGSEA. CDR3 sequence reads: CSVRWTGMGNGYPF. DNA of the CDR3: TGCAGCGTTCGATGGACAGGGATGGGAAATGGCTACCCCTTC.

V is TRBV6-1 and J is TRBJ1-2, with 8 bases aligning to TRBD1. V lost 5 bases and J lost 1; bases outside the gene matches: 3. CDR3 length: 14 residues. Germline V CDR1 and CDR2: MNHNS, SASEGT. The CDR3 DNA sequence: TGTGCCAGCAGTCGGGACAGGATTAACTATGGCTACACCTTC. As protein: CASSRDRINYGYTF.

CDR3 in amino acids: CASSLGQGLGEQYF. The CDR3 DNA reads as TGTGCCAGCAGCTTAGGTCAGGGACTCGGGGAGCAGTACTTC. J is TRBJ2-7 and V is TRBV7-9; possible D gene TRBD2, 6 bases. Germline lookup yields CDR1 SEHNR and CDR2 FQNEAQ (reference sequence). Trimming removed 1 base at V and 7 bases at J, with 14 bases between. The CDR3 is 14 residues long.

This clone occurred a few times. This chain joins TRBV27 and TRBJ1-2; D gene uncertain. The CDR3 loop spans 16 amino acids. Trimming stripped 2 bases from V and 4 bases from J, with 17 bases between. Germline CDR1 and CDR2: MNHEY and SMNVEV (reference sequence). CDR3 amino acids: CASSLKAAPGGYGYTF. The DNA for the CDR3 is TGTGCCAGCAGTTTAAAAGCGGCCCCCGGTGGCTATGGCTACACCTTC.

The chain uses TRBV5-1 and TRBJ2-2; 9 positions agree with TRBD2. Losses at the gene ends were 3 bases for V and 0 bases for J; bases not matched to a gene: 3. The CDR3 length is 16 residues. Germline V gives CDR1 SGHRS, CDR2 YFSETQ. CDR3 amino acids: CASSSSGASNTGELFF. The CDR3 DNA follows: TGCGCCAGCAGCTCTAGCGGGGCTTCGAACACCGGGGAGCTGTTTTTT.

The rearrangement uses TRBV27 and TRBJ1-2, with D unclear. The germline V and J ends were trimmed by 0 bases and 5 bases, with 10 bases remaining between them. CDR1 and CDR2 (germline): MNHEY, SMNVEV (reference sequence). The CDR3 has 14 residues. For the CDR3, the DNA is TGTGCCAGCAGTTTATCCCGTGGGAGGTATGGCTACACCTTC. Translated: CASSLSRGRYGYTF.

With respect to this clone: Other DNA sequences in the sample encode the same CDR3. The J gene is TRBJ1-1, the V gene TRBV30; D may be TRBD1 (5 bases). In germline, CDR1 is GTSNPN, CDR2 SVGIG (reference sequence). The CDR3 runs to 13 residues. V gave up 2 bases and J gave up 2 bases, with 9 bases separating them. CDR3 protein: CAWSPQGNTEAFF. CDR3 nucleotide sequence: TGTGCCTGGAGTCCCCAGGGAAACACTGAAGCTTTCTTT.